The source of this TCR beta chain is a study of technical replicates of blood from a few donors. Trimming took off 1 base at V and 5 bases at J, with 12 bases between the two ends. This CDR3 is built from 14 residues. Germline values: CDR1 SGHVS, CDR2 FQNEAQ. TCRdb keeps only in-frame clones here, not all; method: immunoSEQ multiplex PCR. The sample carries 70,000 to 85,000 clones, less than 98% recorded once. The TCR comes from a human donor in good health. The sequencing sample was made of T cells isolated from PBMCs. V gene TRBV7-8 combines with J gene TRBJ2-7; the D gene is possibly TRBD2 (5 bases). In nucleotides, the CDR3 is TGTGCCAGCAGCTTAGGGACGGGGTCCCACGAGCAGTACTTC. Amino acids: CASSLGTGSHEQYF.